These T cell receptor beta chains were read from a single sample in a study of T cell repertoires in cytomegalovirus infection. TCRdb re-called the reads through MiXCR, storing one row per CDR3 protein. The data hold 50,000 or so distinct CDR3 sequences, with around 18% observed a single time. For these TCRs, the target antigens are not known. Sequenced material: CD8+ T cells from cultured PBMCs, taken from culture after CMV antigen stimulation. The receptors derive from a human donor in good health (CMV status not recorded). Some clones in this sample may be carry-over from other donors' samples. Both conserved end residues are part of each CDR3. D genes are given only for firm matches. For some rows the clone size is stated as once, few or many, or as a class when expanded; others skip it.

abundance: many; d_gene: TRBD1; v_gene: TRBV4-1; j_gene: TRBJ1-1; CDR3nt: TGCGCCAGCAGCCCCCGGGACAGGGGAATTTTAAACACTGAAGCTTTCTTT; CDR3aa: CASSPRDRGILNTEAFF
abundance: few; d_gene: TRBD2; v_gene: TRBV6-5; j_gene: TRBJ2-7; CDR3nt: TGTGCCAGCAGTTACCCACACCCTACTAGCGGGAGGTTCAACGAGCAGTACTTC; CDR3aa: CASSYPHPTSGRFNEQYF
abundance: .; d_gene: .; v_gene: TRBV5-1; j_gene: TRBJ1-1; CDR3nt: TGCGCCAGCAGCTTGTATTGGGGATCGAACACTGAAGCTTTCTTT; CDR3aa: CASSLYWGSNTEAFF
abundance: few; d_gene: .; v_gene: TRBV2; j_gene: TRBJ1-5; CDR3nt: TGTGCCAGCAGTAGGAGCAGGGGATTGATAATTGGCAATCAGCCCCAGCATTTT; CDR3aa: CASSRSRGLIIGNQPQHF
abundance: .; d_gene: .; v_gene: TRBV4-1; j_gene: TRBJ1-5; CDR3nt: TGCGCCAGCAGCCAACGGTTGAATAGCAATCAGCCCCAGCATTTT; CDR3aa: CASSQRLNSNQPQHF
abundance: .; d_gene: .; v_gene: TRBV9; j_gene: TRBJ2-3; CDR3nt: TGTGCCAGCAGTCCAGTGGGCCTCGAAGGTGGAGATACGCAGTATTTT; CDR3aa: CASSPVGLEGGDTQYF
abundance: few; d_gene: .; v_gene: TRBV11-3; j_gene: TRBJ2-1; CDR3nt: TGTGCCAGCAGCCGAAGGTCGGGGGCTACCTACAATGAGCAGTTCTTC; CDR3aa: CASSRRSGATYNEQFF
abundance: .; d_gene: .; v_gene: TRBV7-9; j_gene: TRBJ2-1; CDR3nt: TGTGCCAGCAGCCTATCCGTTGCGGGCAATGAGCAGTTCTTC; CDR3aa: CASSLSVAGNEQFF
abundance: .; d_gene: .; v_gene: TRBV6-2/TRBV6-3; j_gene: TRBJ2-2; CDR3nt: TGTGCCAGCAGCCCAACTCGGATGGGCACCGGGGAGCTGTTTTTT; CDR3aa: CASSPTRMGTGELFF
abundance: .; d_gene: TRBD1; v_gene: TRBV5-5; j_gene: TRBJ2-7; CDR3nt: TGTGCCAGCAGCTTGGTGGCGACAGGGGGCCGAGAGCAGTACTTC; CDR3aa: CASSLVATGGREQYF
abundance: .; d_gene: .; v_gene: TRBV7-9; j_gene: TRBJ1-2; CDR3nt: TGTGCCAGCAGACCCCAGGCATTCGAGGGTCGTGGCTACACCTTC; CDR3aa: CASRPQAFEGRGYTF
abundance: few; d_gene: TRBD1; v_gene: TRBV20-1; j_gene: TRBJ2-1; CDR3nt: TGCAGTGCTAGAGTCCTATCCCGGGACAGGGCGATAAATGAGCAGTTCTTC; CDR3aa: CSARVLSRDRAINEQFF
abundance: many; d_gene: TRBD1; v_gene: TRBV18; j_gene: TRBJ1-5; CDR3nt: TGTGCCAGCTCAATCACAGGGGTTAGGAATCAGCCCCAGCATTTT; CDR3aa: CASSITGVRNQPQHF
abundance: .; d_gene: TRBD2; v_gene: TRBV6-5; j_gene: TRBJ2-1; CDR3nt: TGTGCCAGCAGTTACTTCACTAGCGGGGGGGGCTCCTACAATGAGCAGTTCTTC; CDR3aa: CASSYFTSGGGSYNEQFF
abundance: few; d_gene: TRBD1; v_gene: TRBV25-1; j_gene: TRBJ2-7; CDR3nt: TGTGCCAGCAGTGAAGGGGACAGCCCCTACGAGCAGTACTTC; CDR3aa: CASSEGDSPYEQYF
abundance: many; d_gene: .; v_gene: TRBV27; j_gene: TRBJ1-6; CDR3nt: TGTGCCAGCGGGTGGGGCGACAGCCCCTATAATTCACCCCTCCACTTT; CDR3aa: CASGWGDSPYNSPLHF
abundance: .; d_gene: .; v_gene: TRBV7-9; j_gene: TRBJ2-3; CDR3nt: TGTGCCAGCAGCCCAAGGACTGAGAACACAGATACGCAGTATTTT; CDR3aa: CASSPRTENTDTQYF
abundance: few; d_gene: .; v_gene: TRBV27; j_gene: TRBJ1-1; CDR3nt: TGTGCCAGCAGTCCCCCTGGCACTGAAGCTTTCTTT; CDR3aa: CASSPPGTEAFF
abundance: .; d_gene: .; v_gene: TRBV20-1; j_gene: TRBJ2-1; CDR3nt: TGCAGTGCTAGAGATATTGGCAAGGGGGGTACCGGGCAGTTCTTC; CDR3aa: CSARDIGKGGTGQFF
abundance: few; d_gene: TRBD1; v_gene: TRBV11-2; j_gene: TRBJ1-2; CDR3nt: TGTGCCAGCAACGGAGGGGGCCAAAACTATGGCTACACCTTC; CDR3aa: CASNGGGQNYGYTF
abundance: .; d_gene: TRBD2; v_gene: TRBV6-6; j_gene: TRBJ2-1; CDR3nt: TGTGCCAGCAGTTACTCGGCTAGCGGGAGGAGGGTGGTCGATGAGCAGTTCTTC; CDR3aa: CASSYSASGRRVVDEQFF
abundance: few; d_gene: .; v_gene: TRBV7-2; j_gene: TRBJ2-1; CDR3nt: TGTGCCAGCAGCCCCGGGGGATCCCCCTACAATGAGCAGTTCTTC; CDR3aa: CASSPGGSPYNEQFF
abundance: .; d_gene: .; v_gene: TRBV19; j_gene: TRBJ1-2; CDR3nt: TGTGCCAGTACCCAAAGGCATCCGAGCCCAACCCACTATGGCTACACCTTC; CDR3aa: CASTQRHPSPTHYGYTF